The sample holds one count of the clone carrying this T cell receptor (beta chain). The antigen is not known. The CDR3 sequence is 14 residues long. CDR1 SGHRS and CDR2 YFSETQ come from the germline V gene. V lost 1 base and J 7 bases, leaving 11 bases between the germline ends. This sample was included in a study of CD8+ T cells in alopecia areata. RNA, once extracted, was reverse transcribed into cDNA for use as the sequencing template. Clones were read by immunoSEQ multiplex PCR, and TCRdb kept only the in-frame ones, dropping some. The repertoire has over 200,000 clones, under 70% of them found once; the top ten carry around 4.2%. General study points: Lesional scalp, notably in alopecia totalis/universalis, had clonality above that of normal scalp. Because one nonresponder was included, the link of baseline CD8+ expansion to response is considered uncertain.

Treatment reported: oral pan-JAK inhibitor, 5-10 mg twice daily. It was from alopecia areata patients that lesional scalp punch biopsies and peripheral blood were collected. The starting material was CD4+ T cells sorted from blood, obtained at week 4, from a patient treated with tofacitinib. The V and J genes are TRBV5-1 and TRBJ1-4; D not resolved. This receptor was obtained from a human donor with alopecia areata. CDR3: CASSLMGLGEKLFF. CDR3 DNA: TGCGCCAGCAGCTTGATGGGTTTGGGTGAAAAACTGTTTTTT. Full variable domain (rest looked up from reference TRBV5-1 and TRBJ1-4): KAGVTQTPRYLIKTRGQQVTLSCSPISGHRSVSWYQQTPGQGLQFLFEYFSETQRNKGNFPGRFSGRQFSNSRSEMNVSTLELGDSALYLCASSLMGLGEKLFFGSGTQLSVL.